This entry lists 31 T cell receptor beta chains sequenced from one sample in a study of shared clonotypes between healthy human individuals. Profiling relied on immunoSEQ multiplex PCR, and the TCRdb table lists in-frame clones only, not all of them. The sample records about half a million clones, approximately 78% being singletons. Sequenced input: PBMCs. The receptors here all came from a woman aged 40 to 55 in good health. Some clones in this sample may be carry-over from other donors' samples.

The gene calls are TRBV6-1 and TRBJ2-7; tentative D call: TRBD2 (5 bases). This CDR3 region has 12 residues. CDR1 MNHNS and CDR2 SASEGT come from the germline V gene. With 6 bases removed from V and 5 bases from J, the gap between germline ends came to 11 bases. CDR3 DNA sequence: TGTGCCAGCAGGAGTGACGGGGACGAGCAGTACTTC. Translated: CASRSDGDEQYF.

This chain links TRBV7-9 with TRBJ2-6; D unclear. Germline lookup yields CDR1 SEHNR and CDR2 FQNEAQ (reference sequence). Between the trimmed V and J ends, which lost 5 bases and 1 base, there was a span of 9 bases. This CDR3 has 15 amino acids. CDR3 coding DNA: TGTGCCAGCAGCCACGGCCGTTCTGGGGCCAACGTCCTGACTTTC. As protein: CASSHGRSGANVLTF.

This clone turned up a few times. The genes are TRBV28 and TRBJ2-3; 8 positions match TRBD2. The CDR3 sequence is 15 residues long. J lost 4 bases, V lost 6 bases, and 9 bases had no gene match. Germline V CDR1 and CDR2: MDHEN, SYDVKM. In DNA form, the CDR3 reads TGTGCCAGCAGCCGCCCCCCCGGGAGGGCAGATACGCAGTATTTT. It is translated as CASSRPPGRADTQYF.

The V call is TRBV10-3, the J call TRBJ2-1; perhaps D is TRBD1 or TRBD2 (6 bases each). The V and J ends lost 0 bases and 12 bases respectively, with 12 bases between them. Per the germline V gene, CDR1 is ENHRY and CDR2 is SYGVKD. The CDR3 is made up of 13 amino acids. The CDR3 nucleotides are TGTGCCATCAGTGAGTCTTGGGGGGCCGGGCAGTTCTTC. Amino acid sequence: CAISESWGAGQFF.

The genes are TRBV6-5 and TRBJ2-1; D may match TRBD1 or TRBD2 (5 bases each). Germline V lookup: CDR1 MNHEY, CDR2 SVGAGI. This CDR3 comprises 14 residues. V shed 2 bases and J shed 5 bases, with 10 bases lying between them. For the CDR3, the DNA is TGTGCCAGCAGTTACCTTCGGGACCACAATGAGCAGTTCTTC. It translates to CASSYLRDHNEQFF.

The chain has TRBV19 and TRBJ1-3, with D hard to call. This CDR3 is built from 17 residues. CDR1 and CDR2 (germline): LNHDA, SQIVND (reference sequence). The ends were cut back, 3 bases at V and 0 bases at J, with 15 bases in the middle. CDR3 nucleotides: TGTGCCAGTAGTATGCTTGGAGCTGGCCTCTCTGGAAACACCATATATTTT. Translated: CASSMLGAGLSGNTIYF.

This clone came up once. V and J are TRBV6-1 and TRBJ2-1, with D unclear. The CDR3 totals 12 residues. Germline CDR1 and CDR2: MNHNS and SASEGT. The V end lost 6 bases, the J end lost 6 bases, and 9 bases lay between the germline ends. CDR3 loop: CASSEWGNEQFF. The DNA of the CDR3 is TGTGCCAGCAGCGAGTGGGGCAATGAGCAGTTCTTC.

The V and J genes are TRBV4-2 and TRBJ2-3, with TRBD2 matching 8 bases. CDR1 is LGHNA, CDR2 YNFKEQ, per germline. The CDR3 is 18 amino acids. The V segment lost 1 base and the J segment 0 bases; nucleotides outside the gene matches: 9. The CDR3 spells CASSQGVTSELSTDTQYF. The CDR3 bases are TGTGCCAGCAGCCAAGGGGTGACTAGCGAGCTAAGCACAGATACGCAGTATTTT.

J is TRBJ2-3 and V is TRBV28; TRBD2 agrees at 7 bases. Unmatched junction bases numbered 8, after V lost 6 bases and J lost 5 bases. The CDR3 sequence is 14 residues long. The germline V gene encodes CDR1 MDHEN and CDR2 SYDVKM. Written as DNA, the CDR3 is TGTGCCAGCAGCCGCGCGGGAGCGGAAGATACGCAGTATTTT. Translation gives CASSRAGAEDTQYF. The entire variable domain, with the rest obtained from reference TRBV28 and TRBJ2-3, is as follows: DVKVTQSSRYLVKRTGEKVFLECVQDMDHENMFWYRQDPGLGLRLIYFSYDVKMKEKGDIPEGYSVSREKKERFSLILESASTNQTSMYLCASSRAGAEDTQYFGPGTRLTVL.

The chain links TRBV4-2 to TRBJ1-2; D might be TRBD1 (6 bases). CDR3 length equals 15 residues. Germline CDR1 reads LGHNA; CDR2 reads YNFKEQ. Between the trimmed V and J ends, which lost 0 bases and 7 bases, there was a span of 15 bases. The CDR3: CASSQELGGRLGYTF. CDR3 DNA: TGTGCCAGCAGCCAAGAATTAGGGGGAAGGCTTGGCTACACCTTC.

As regards this clone: An end of the junction differs from the germline gene, which may be a read error. J is TRBJ2-7 and V is TRBV7-7; D gene unclear. CDR1 and CDR2 from the germline V gene are SSHAT and FNYEAQ (reference sequence). The CDR3 loop spans 15 amino acids. In nucleotides, the CDR3 is TGTGCTAGCAGCTTAGGACGGAGACCACACTACGAGCAGTACTTC. Encoded protein: CASSLGRRPHYEQYF.

The chain has TRBV23-1 and TRBJ2-2, with D perhaps assigned TRBD1 or TRBD2 (5 bases each). TRBV23-1 is designated an ORF whose function remains uncertain. The CDR3 has 14 amino acids. V lost 10 bases and J 1 base, leaving 13 bases between the germline ends. In nucleotides, the CDR3 is TGCGCCACCCCGGGGCAGAGGAACACCGGGGAGCTGTTTTTT. Translating it yields CATPGQRNTGELFF.

The V call is TRBV4-2, the J call TRBJ2-1, with 7 bases fitting TRBD2. Germline lookup yields CDR1 LGHNA and CDR2 YNFKEQ. V shed 3 bases, J shed 2 bases, and the junction held 13 bases outside the gene matches. The CDR3 sequence is 18 residues long. The DNA for the CDR3 is TGTGCCAGCAGCCAGGATTTTCCCGGGACTAACACCTACAATGAGCAGTTCTTC. This gives the protein CASSQDFPGTNTYNEQFF.

This rearrangement joins TRBV7-8 to TRBJ2-7; D could derive from TRBD1 or TRBD2 (6 bases each). The CDR3 covers 15 residues. Germline CDR1 SGHVS, CDR2 FQNEAQ. The germline V and J ends were trimmed by 1 base and 4 bases, with 14 bases remaining between them. Written as DNA, the CDR3 is TGTGCCAGCAGCTTAGGGCGGGGACATATTTACGAGCAGTACTTC. Amino acid sequence: CASSLGRGHIYEQYF.

V gene TRBV15 combines with J gene TRBJ2-1; a weak D match, TRBD1 (5 bases). CDR1 is LNHNV, CDR2 YYDKDF, per germline (reference sequence). The CDR3 extends over 16 amino acids. With 3 bases removed from V and 5 bases from J, the gap between germline ends came to 17 bases. CDR3 loop: CATSRDRPGSDNEQFF. CDR3 sequence (DNA): TGTGCCACCAGCAGGGATCGACCAGGGTCCGACAATGAGCAGTTCTTC.

The chain links TRBV30 to TRBJ2-3; D call uncertain. CDR1 and CDR2 (germline): GTSNPN, SVGIG (reference sequence). V was cut by 1 base and J by 4 bases, with 9 bases left in between. There are 13 residues in the CDR3. The CDR3 loop is CAWSGTGADTQYF. DNA of the CDR3: TGTGCCTGGAGTGGCACCGGCGCAGATACGCAGTATTTT.

The chain links TRBV29-1 to TRBJ1-1; D gene uncertain. This CDR3 spans 12 amino acids. Looked up from germline, CDR1 is SQVTM and CDR2 is ANQGSEA. The ends were cut back, 6 bases at V and 0 bases at J, with 8 bases in the middle. CDR3 protein: CSVLDMNTEAFF. In DNA form, the CDR3 reads TGCAGCGTCCTAGACATGAACACTGAAGCTTTCTTT.

The rearrangement uses TRBV28 and TRBJ1-1; D gene ambiguous. The CDR3 has 14 residues. V was pared by 6 bases and J by 1 base, with 12 bases between. CDR1 and CDR2 from the germline V gene are MDHEN and SYDVKM. Written as DNA, the CDR3 is TGTGCCAGCAGCCGTGCCACATCGAACACTGAAGCTTTCTTT. Its translation is CASSRATSNTEAFF. Full variable domain (remainder filled in from reference TRBV28 and TRBJ1-1): DVKVTQSSRYLVKRTGEKVFLECVQDMDHENMFWYRQDPGLGLRLIYFSYDVKMKEKGDIPEGYSVSREKKERFSLILESASTNQTSMYLCASSRATSNTEAFFGQGTRLTVV.

This clone was counted only a few times. The chain employs TRBV28 and TRBJ1-4; D unclear. Germline V gene data show CDR1 as MDHEN and CDR2 as SYDVKM. The CDR3 spans 15 residues. V gave up 2 bases and J gave up 7 bases, with 14 bases separating them. As DNA, the CDR3 is TGTGCCAGCAGTTTACCCTGGCCAGGTGCTGAAAAACTGTTTTTT. Encoded protein: CASSLPWPGAEKLFF. The full variable domain, rest sourced from reference TRBV28 and TRBJ1-4, is DVKVTQSSRYLVKRTGEKVFLECVQDMDHENMFWYRQDPGLGLRLIYFSYDVKMKEKGDIPEGYSVSREKKERFSLILESASTNQTSMYLCASSLPWPGAEKLFFGSGTQLSVL.

This clone was counted once. The rearrangement links TRBV4-3 to TRBJ1-5; TRBD1 agrees at 7 bases. In germline, CDR1 is LGHNA, CDR2 YSLEER. J gave up 2 bases and V 4 bases, and 2 bases lay outside the gene matches. The CDR3 is made up of 14 amino acids. CDR3 bases: TGCGCCAGCAGCCTTACAGGGGGCAATCAGCCCCAGCATTTT. It specifies CASSLTGGNQPQHF.

This chain uses TRBV29-1 with TRBJ1-1; tentatively, D is TRBD1 (6 bases). Germline V lookup: CDR1 SQVTM, CDR2 ANQGSEA. The CDR3 runs to 16 residues. The V gene lost 3 bases and the J gene lost 1 base, with 18 bases spanning the gap. CDR3 loop: CSVDPSRTVSNTEAFF. DNA for the CDR3: TGCAGCGTTGACCCCTCACGGACAGTATCGAACACTGAAGCTTTCTTT.

The gene calls are TRBV7-2 and TRBJ2-2; 7 bases line up with TRBD1. The CDR3 spans 15 residues. The ends lost 6 bases at V and 3 bases at J; junction bases unmatched: 7. Germline CDR1 is SGHTA and CDR2 is FQGNSA. CDR3 amino acids: CASRLEGQYTGELFF. CDR3 nucleotide sequence: TGTGCCAGCAGACTAGAGGGACAGTACACCGGGGAGCTGTTTTTT.

The chain carries TRBV19 and TRBJ2-2; 14 bases are a match to TRBD2. The CDR3 loop spans 18 amino acids. CDR1 and CDR2 (germline): LNHDA, SQIVND (reference sequence). J lost 2 bases, V lost 2 bases, and 4 bases had no gene match. Here the CDR3 reads CASSIPGLAGGNTGELFF. The DNA of the CDR3 is TGTGCCAGTAGTATACCCGGACTAGCGGGAGGAAACACCGGGGAGCTGTTTTTT.

The chain has TRBV27 and TRBJ2-7; possible D gene TRBD2, 6 bases. The CDR3 totals 13 residues. V was cut by 4 bases and J by 1 base, with 8 bases left in between. Per the germline V gene, CDR1 is MNHEY and CDR2 is SMNVEV (reference sequence). CDR3 bases: TGTGCCAGCAGTTGGGGGACTTCCTACGAGCAGTACTTC. Translation gives CASSWGTSYEQYF.

This clone appeared many times. The V gene is TRBV28, the J gene TRBJ2-7; D unclear. The CDR3 extends over 16 amino acids. CDR1 and CDR2 (germline): MDHEN, SYDVKM. V was clipped by 5 bases and J by 4 bases, with 21 bases between them. CDR3 in amino acids: CASSDPGHTPFYEQYF. The CDR3, as DNA: TGTGCCAGCAGTGACCCTGGGCACACTCCGTTTTACGAGCAGTACTTC.

The chain employs TRBV7-9 and TRBJ2-7; tentatively, D is TRBD2 (6 bases). The CDR3 spans 13 residues. Trimming took off 5 bases at V and 6 bases at J, with 14 bases between the two ends. Germline-derived CDR1 and CDR2 are SEHNR and FQNEAQ (reference sequence). The CDR3 region has the DNA TGTGCCAGCAGCCAAACTAGCCACGGCGAGCAGTACTTC. Protein sequence: CASSQTSHGEQYF.

As concerns this clone: This likely stems from a read error, as it lies one base from a far larger clone. Other nucleotide sequences from this sample produce the same CDR3. V usage is TRBV27 and J usage is TRBJ2-1, with 9 bases matching TRBD2. After removal of 3 bases from V and 0 bases from J, the junction contained 0 bases not matched to a gene. Germline V gene lookup returns CDR1 MNHEY and CDR2 SMNVEV (reference sequence). This CDR3 is 15 amino acids long. CDR3 DNA sequence: TGTGCCAGCAGTTTTAGCGGGAGCTCCTACAATGAGCAGTTCTTC. Translating it yields CASSFSGSSYNEQFF.

The J gene is TRBJ2-5, the V gene TRBV6-6; weak D call: TRBD2 (6 bases). Germline CDR1 is MNHNY and CDR2 is SVGAGI (reference sequence). The CDR3 sequence is 12 residues long. Between the trimmed V and J ends, which lost 7 bases and 1 base, there was a span of 7 bases. The CDR3 nucleotides read TGTGCCAGCAAACTAGCCCAAGAGACCCAGTACTTC. This translates into CASKLAQETQYF.

This chain uses TRBV4-2 with TRBJ2-7; 10 bases agree with TRBD1. V shed 0 bases and J 7 bases; nucleotides not matched to a gene: 6. Germline-derived CDR1 and CDR2 are LGHNA and YNFKEQ. This CDR3 has 15 residues. CDR3 residues: CASSQEADRGWEQYF. CDR3 DNA sequence: TGTGCCAGCAGCCAAGAAGCGGACAGGGGGTGGGAGCAGTACTTC.

This sequence joins TRBV18 and TRBJ2-2; D may be TRBD2 (6 bases). The V end lost 5 bases, the J end lost 9 bases, and 19 bases lay between the germline ends. The CDR3 is 15 residues long. Germline V gene lookup returns CDR1 KGHSH and CDR2 LQKENI. The CDR3 DNA reads TGTGCCAGCTCATCCCTGGAGGGAGCGCGACGGGAGCTGTTTTTT. Its translation: CASSSLEGARRELFF.

The V gene is TRBV4-1, the J gene TRBJ2-2, with 14 bases that match TRBD2. The CDR3 totals 18 residues. The germline V gene has CDR1 MGHRA and CDR2 YSYEKL. The V segment lost 0 bases and the J segment 6 bases; nucleotides outside the gene matches: 6. The CDR3 loop reads CASSQDETSGRGAGELFF. As DNA, the CDR3 is TGCGCCAGCAGCCAAGATGAGACTAGCGGGAGGGGCGCCGGGGAGCTGTTTTTT.